These 13 T cell receptor beta chains share one sample of origin, sequenced in a study of shared clonotypes between healthy human individuals. The assay was immunoSEQ multiplex PCR, and TCRdb's table has in-frame clones only and misses some. The profile shows around 690,000 clones, roughly 91% of them singletons. The sequencing sample was made of memory CD8+ T cells from PBMCs. As to subset: CD45RO+ cells pooled with CCR7-negative TemRA cells. These receptors came from a man between 18 and 29 years old in good health. Some clones in this sample may be carry-over from other donors' samples.

This sequence joins TRBV7-6 and TRBJ2-7; 7 bases agree with TRBD2. After removal of 5 bases from V and 3 bases from J, the junction contained 7 bases not matched to a gene. Germline assignment: CDR1 SGHVS and CDR2 FNYEAQ. This CDR3 spans 14 amino acids. The CDR3 sequence: CASSQTGTNYEQYF. The CDR3 DNA sequence: TGTGCCAGCAGCCAAACCGGGACTAACTACGAGCAGTACTTC.

V usage is TRBV10-3 and J usage is TRBJ1-4; TRBD1 is a possible D gene (6 bases). Trimming took 10 bases from V and 0 from J, leaving 15 bases between them. CDR1 is ENHRY and CDR2 is SYGVKD in the germline V gene. This CDR3 is 15 amino acids long. For the CDR3, the DNA is TGTGCCACCGGGGCAGGGGAGGCAACTAATGAAAAACTGTTTTTT. This sequence encodes CATGAGEATNEKLFF.

The chain joins TRBV9 to TRBJ2-7, with D perhaps given as TRBD1 or TRBD2 (5 bases each). V dropped 5 bases and J dropped 6 bases, with 9 bases sitting between them. Germline V lookup: CDR1 SGDLS, CDR2 YYNGEE. CDR3 size: 11 residues. The CDR3: CASSEGFEQYF. Written as DNA, the CDR3 is TGTGCCAGCAGTGAGGGGTTCGAGCAGTACTTC.

This clone was counted once. The chain has TRBV28 and TRBJ2-5; 9 bases line up with TRBD2. The CDR3 extends over 17 amino acids. The V and J ends lost 4 bases and 4 bases, in that order; junction bases with no gene match: 13. Germline V gene data show CDR1 as MDHEN and CDR2 as SYDVKM. The CDR3 loop is CASSSSRGLAGRETQYF. The CDR3 nucleotides read TGTGCCAGCAGTTCATCGCGGGGGCTAGCGGGACGAGAGACCCAGTACTTC.

V is TRBV19 and J is TRBJ2-1; D gene ambiguous. The CDR3 has 13 amino acids. Germline lookup yields CDR1 LNHDA and CDR2 SQIVND (reference sequence). The V end lost 4 bases, the J end lost 8 bases, and 12 bases lay between the germline ends. CDR3 loop: CASSTSGDYEQFF. In nucleotides, the CDR3 is TGTGCCAGTAGTACAAGTGGCGACTATGAGCAGTTCTTC.

The chain is built from TRBV9 and TRBJ1-4, with 10 bases matching TRBD1. The germline V gene encodes CDR1 SGDLS and CDR2 YYNGEE. The V and J ends lost 4 bases and 8 bases, in that order; junction bases with no gene match: 5. The CDR3 covers 14 residues. The CDR3 DNA is TGTGCCAGCAGCTACGGGACAGGGGACGAAAAACTGTTTTTT. The encoded protein is CASSYGTGDEKLFF.

V gene TRBV4-3 combines with J gene TRBJ2-3; 9 bases align to TRBD2. After removal of 1 base from V and 2 bases from J, the junction contained 7 bases not matched to a gene. From germline, CDR1 is LGHNA and CDR2 YSLEER. This CDR3 comprises 17 residues. CDR3 nucleotides: TGCGCCAGCAGCCAAGTCCCTGGGACTAGCCCCACAGATACGCAGTATTTT. Translated, it gives CASSQVPGTSPTDTQYF.

The chain carries TRBV2 and TRBJ2-7; TRBD2 agrees at 11 bases. Germline V gene data show CDR1 as SNHLY and CDR2 as FYNNEI. The CDR3 is 18 residues long. V was clipped by 2 bases and J by 4 bases; unmatched bases: 13. DNA for the CDR3: TGTGCCAGCAGTGAATGGGTTAGCGGGAGGGCCCTACCTTACGAGCAGTACTTC. Residues: CASSEWVSGRALPYEQYF.

The chain links TRBV7-3 to TRBJ2-3; tentative D call: TRBD1 (6 bases). Germline lookup yields CDR1 SGHTA and CDR2 FQGTGA. CDR3 length: 13 amino acids. V lost 5 bases and J lost 4, with 10 bases in between. CDR3 nucleotides: TGTGCCAGCAGCGCTAACAGGGCAGATACGCAGTATTTT. This encodes CASSANRADTQYF.

The chain employs TRBV5-8 and TRBJ1-5; the match to TRBD1 covers 8 bases. Germline CDR1 reads SGHTS; CDR2 reads YDEGEE. The CDR3 is made up of 16 amino acids. V shed 2 bases and J 0 bases; nucleotides not matched to a gene: 4. The CDR3 coding sequence is TGTGCCAGCAGCTTCAGGACAGGGTATAGCAATCAGCCCCAGCATTTT. The encoded protein is CASSFRTGYSNQPQHF.

The CDR3 loop reads CASSQELAGTNEQFF. The CDR3 DNA reads TGTGCCAGCAGCCAAGAACTAGCGGGGACCAATGAGCAGTTCTTC. The chain uses TRBV4-2 and TRBJ2-1; 10 nucleotides align to TRBD2. The germline CDR1 and CDR2 sequences are LGHNA and YNFKEQ. V shed 0 bases, J shed 6 bases, and the junction held 2 bases outside the gene matches. The CDR3 extends over 15 amino acids.

The chain combines TRBV7-8 with TRBJ1-3; D unclear. V lost 5 bases and J lost 4, with 9 bases in between. The CDR3 runs 13 residues. Germline CDR1 and CDR2: SGHVS and FQNEAQ. CDR3 region: CASSLSRGNTIYF. The CDR3 DNA reads as TGTGCCAGCAGCCTATCCAGAGGAAACACCATATATTTT.

V and J are TRBV5-6 and TRBJ2-7; TRBD1 agrees at 9 bases. There are 15 residues in the CDR3. From germline, CDR1 is SGHDT and CDR2 YYEEEE. Trimming removed 2 bases from V and 4 bases from J; junction bases left unmatched: 7. Here the CDR3 DNA reads TGTGCCAGCAGCTTCCCCTCGGGACAGGGATACGAGCAGTACTTC. This sequence encodes CASSFPSGQGYEQYF.